One and the same sample provided the 25 T cell receptor beta chains below, sequenced in a study of blood T cell repertoires in COVID-19. Profiled with immunoSEQ multiplex PCR; TCRdb holds only in-frame clones, not every one. The sample yields about 63,000 clones, about 81% seen once. What was sequenced was peripheral blood. Every receptor here comes from a human donor in a cohort sampled during active COVID-19.

The chain links TRBV4-3 to TRBJ1-1, with 7 bases matching TRBD1. Germline trimming cut 3 bases from V and 6 bases from J; bases unmatched to any gene: 10. This CDR3 spans 15 amino acids. Germline values: CDR1 LGHNA, CDR2 YSLEER. The DNA for the CDR3 is TGCGCCAGCAGCCAGGACACAGGGGCTTCTGCTGAAGCTTTCTTT. Its protein is CASSQDTGASAEAFF.

The chain uses TRBV29-1 and TRBJ2-5; 8 bases fit TRBD1. The V segment lost 2 bases and the J segment 5 bases; nucleotides outside the gene matches: 7. In germline, CDR1 is SQVTM, CDR2 ANQGSEA. This CDR3 spans 14 amino acids. This CDR3 reads CSVEIQGAVETQYF. The CDR3 DNA sequence: TGCAGCGTTGAAATCCAGGGGGCTGTCGAGACCCAGTACTTC.

Here the CDR3 reads CASSSPGGVRGNTIYF. CDR3 sequence (DNA): TGTGCCAGCAGCTCCCCCGGGGGGGTAAGAGGAAACACCATATATTTT. The V call is TRBV9, the J call TRBJ1-3; a weak D match, TRBD1 (5 bases). Trimming removed 4 bases at V and 4 bases at J, with 18 bases between. Germline V gene sequence: CDR1 SGDLS, CDR2 YYNGEE. This CDR3 comprises 16 residues. The whole variable domain, filled in from reference TRBV9 and TRBJ1-3, reads DSGVTQTPKHLITATGQRVTLRCSPRSGDLSVYWYQQSLDQGLQFLIQYYNGEERAKGNILERFSAQQFPDLHSELNLSSLELGDSALYFCASSSPGGVRGNTIYFGEGSWLTVV.

The chain links TRBV11-2 to TRBJ2-1, with 15 bases lining up with TRBD2. This CDR3 spans 16 amino acids. CDR1 is SGHAT and CDR2 is FQNNGV in the germline V gene. The J segment lost 6 bases and the V segment lost 5 bases, leaving 5 bases of the junction unmatched. CDR3 nucleotides: TGTGCCAGCAGCCCTAGGACTAGCGGGAGGGTCAATGAGCAGTTCTTC. It is translated as CASSPRTSGRVNEQFF.

The chain uses TRBV7-2 and TRBJ2-5; D possibly corresponds to TRBD2 (6 bases). The CDR3 spans 15 residues. V was shortened by 5 bases and J by 3 bases, with 16 bases between the two germline ends. Germline V gene lookup returns CDR1 SGHTA and CDR2 FQGNSA. In DNA, the CDR3 is TGTGCCAGCAGCGCATACAAGGACTACAAAGAGACCCAGTACTTC. Protein sequence: CASSAYKDYKETQYF.

V is TRBV30 and J is TRBJ2-5; 11 bases agree with TRBD2. CDR3 size: 15 residues. V lost 3 bases to trimming and J lost 1 base; unmatched junction nucleotides: 4. The V gene's germline CDR1 is GTSNPN and CDR2 SVGIG (reference sequence). In DNA form, the CDR3 reads TGTGCCTGGAGCCTAGCGGGGGGACCCCAAGAGACCCAGTACTTC. It is translated as CAWSLAGGPQETQYF.

V is TRBV7-3 and J is TRBJ1-3; tentative D call: TRBD1 (5 bases). The CDR3 runs 16 residues. Deletions cut 0 bases from V and 0 bases from J, with 9 bases between. CDR1 is SGHTA and CDR2 is FQGTGA in the germline V gene. The CDR3 nucleotides read TGTGCCAGCAGCTTAACGGCAGGGTCCTCTGGAAACACCATATATTTT. It codes for CASSLTAGSSGNTIYF. Together with reference TRBV7-3 and TRBJ1-3, the CDR3 gives the full variable domain: GAGVSQTPSNKVTEKGKYVELRCDPISGHTALYWYRQSLGQGPEFLIYFQGTGAADDSGLPNDRFFAVRPEGSVSTLKIQRTERGDSAVYLCASSLTAGSSGNTIYFGEGSWLTVV.

The chain recombines TRBV5-1 with TRBJ2-5; 7 bases agree with TRBD2. The J segment lost 5 bases and the V segment lost 0 bases, leaving 1 base of the junction unmatched. This CDR3 is built from 13 residues. Germline CDR1 reads SGHRS; CDR2 reads YFSETQ. The CDR3 loop is CASSLGSGETQYF. As DNA, the CDR3 is TGCGCCAGCAGCTTGGGTAGCGGGGAGACCCAGTACTTC.

This CDR3 reads CASSRGPDSTNEKLFF. CDR3 nucleotides: TGCGCCAGCAGCCGGGGCCCCGATTCAACTAATGAAAAACTGTTTTTT. V is TRBV4-1 and J is TRBJ1-4; a possible D gene is TRBD1 (5 bases). V was pared by 4 bases and J by 0 bases, with 12 bases between. The CDR3 has 16 residues. Germline-derived CDR1 and CDR2 are MGHRA and YSYEKL.

The chain has TRBV11-3 and TRBJ2-7, with TRBD1 matching 12 bases. The CDR3 has 16 amino acids. The germline V gene encodes CDR1 SGHNT and CDR2 YENEEA. The J segment lost 1 base and the V segment lost 5 bases, leaving 6 bases of the junction unmatched. The DNA of the CDR3 is TGTGCCAGCAGCCCTGGGACAGGGGGCGCATCCTACGAGCAGTACTTC. Translating gives CASSPGTGGASYEQYF.

J is TRBJ2-5 and V is TRBV5-4; 9 nucleotides match TRBD2. V shed 4 bases, J shed 3 bases, and the junction held 4 bases outside the gene matches. Per germline, CDR1 SGHNT and CDR2 YYREEE (reference sequence). The CDR3 covers 14 residues. CDR3 coding DNA: TGTGCCAGCAGCGGATTAGCGGGGGAAGAGACCCAGTACTTC. Translating it yields CASSGLAGEETQYF. The full variable domain, its missing parts supplied by reference TRBV5-4 and TRBJ2-5, is ETGVTQSPTHLIKTRGQQVTLRCSSQSGHNTVSWYQQALGQGPQFIFQYYREEENGRGNFPPRFSGLQFPNYSSELNVNALELDDSALYLCASSGLAGEETQYFGPGTRLLVL.

CDR3 in amino acids: CASSQGLAGPYEQYF. As DNA, the CDR3 is TGTGCCAGCAGCCAAGGACTAGCGGGACCATACGAGCAGTACTTC. The chain is built from TRBV3-1 (or the pseudogene TRBV3-2) and TRBJ2-7; 11 bases map to TRBD2. Germline lookup yields CDR1 LGHDT and CDR2 YNNKEL (reference sequence). CDR3 length: 15 amino acids. The junction had 3 bases not matched to a gene; V was cut back by 1 base and J by 4 bases.

The chain links TRBV6-5 to TRBJ2-7, with unresolved D. Germline V gene data show CDR1 as MNHEY and CDR2 as SVGAGI. The ends were cut back, 5 bases at V and 6 bases at J, with 17 bases in the middle. The CDR3 has 14 amino acids. CDR3 in DNA: TGTGCCAGCAGTCGGTCTAGTGAAATGTCCGAGCAGTACTTC. Its protein is CASSRSSEMSEQYF.

This clone has only a few counts. The V gene is TRBV6-6, the J gene TRBJ2-1, with 7 positions matching TRBD2. The length of the CDR3 is 15 residues. Per germline, CDR1 MNHNY and CDR2 SVGAGI (reference sequence). V was pared by 2 bases and J by 5 bases, with 6 bases of the junction left unmatched. The CDR3 protein is CASSYESGVNNEQFF. The DNA for the CDR3 is TGTGCCAGCAGTTACGAGAGCGGGGTGAACAATGAGCAGTTCTTC.

The V gene is TRBV29-1, the J gene TRBJ2-7; perhaps TRBD1 as D (6 bases). Germline values: CDR1 SQVTM, CDR2 ANQGSEA. V was pared by 5 bases and J by 4 bases, with 15 bases between. The length of the CDR3 is 13 residues. This CDR3 reads CSVIPGQTYEQYF. CDR3 nucleotides: TGCAGCGTTATCCCGGGACAAACATACGAGCAGTACTTC.

The rearrangement links TRBV6-5 to TRBJ1-4, with D hard to call. Per germline, CDR1 MNHEY and CDR2 SVGAGI. This CDR3 spans 15 amino acids. Trimming shortened V by 4 bases and J by 0 bases, and 9 bases separated the two germline ends. CDR3 amino acids: CASSWPTTTNEKLFF. The CDR3 DNA follows: TGTGCCAGCAGTTGGCCCACTACAACTAATGAAAAACTGTTTTTT.

The gene calls are TRBV7-9 and TRBJ2-1; 9 bases fit TRBD2. This CDR3 comprises 16 residues. J gave up 9 bases and V 3 bases, and 12 bases lay outside the gene matches. In germline, CDR1 is SEHNR, CDR2 FQNEAQ (reference sequence). CDR3: CASSLRVGTSISEQFF. The CDR3 DNA sequence: TGTGCCAGCAGCTTGAGGGTCGGGACTAGCATTTCTGAGCAGTTCTTC.

The V and J genes are TRBV4-3 and TRBJ2-3; 10 nucleotides match TRBD2. J lost 0 bases, V lost 0 bases, and 12 bases had no gene match. This CDR3 spans 20 amino acids. Germline V lookup: CDR1 LGHNA, CDR2 YSLEER. CDR3 sequence: CASSQDASGSIGLSTDTQYF. The CDR3 region has the DNA TGCGCCAGCAGCCAAGATGCTAGCGGGAGCATTGGGCTTAGCACAGATACGCAGTATTTT.

The gene calls are TRBV4-3 and TRBJ2-4; 7 bases are a match to TRBD1. This CDR3 region has 16 residues. After removal of 1 base from V and 9 bases from J, the junction contained 12 bases not matched to a gene. Germline CDR1 reads LGHNA; CDR2 reads YSLEER. CDR3 nucleotides: TGCGCCAGCAGCCAAGGAATGTCGGGACAGAGAAGCATTCAGTACTTC. This encodes CASSQGMSGQRSIQYF.

The gene calls are TRBV4-2 and TRBJ2-5; tentative D call: TRBD2 (5 bases). CDR1 and CDR2 (germline): LGHNA, YNFKEQ. The CDR3 is 14 amino acids. With 3 bases removed from V and 5 bases from J, the gap between germline ends came to 13 bases. The CDR3 sequence is CASSQGAAGETQYF. In nucleotides, the CDR3 is TGTGCCAGCAGCCAGGGAGCGGCCGGGGAGACCCAGTACTTC.

The chain links TRBV10-3 to TRBJ2-7; 12 bases match TRBD1. Germline lookup yields CDR1 ENHRY and CDR2 SYGVKD. V was clipped by 0 bases and J by 9 bases; unmatched bases: 6. The CDR3 spans 15 residues. The CDR3 DNA is TGTGCCATCAGTGAGTCGGGGGACAGGGGGCAGGTGCAGTACTTC. It is translated as CAISESGDRGQVQYF.

Only one count was recorded for this clone. The gene calls are TRBV7-2 and TRBJ2-7, with 9 bases identical to TRBD1. The CDR3 is made up of 15 amino acids. CDR1 and CDR2 from the germline V gene are SGHTA and FQGNSA. J gave up 4 bases and V 4 bases, and 8 bases lay outside the gene matches. In DNA form, the CDR3 reads TGTGCCAGCAGCTCCGTTCCGGACAGGGGTTACGAGCAGTACTTC. Amino acids: CASSSVPDRGYEQYF.

The V and J genes are TRBV6-6 and TRBJ1-2; 7 nucleotides match TRBD1. CDR3 size: 16 residues. Germline values: CDR1 MNHNY, CDR2 SVGAGI (reference sequence). Trimming removed 0 bases from V and 5 bases from J; junction bases left unmatched: 9. The chain's CDR3 is CASSYSRDSPNYGYTF. The CDR3, as DNA: TGTGCCAGCAGTTACTCCCGGGACAGCCCGAATTATGGCTACACCTTC.

The chain uses TRBV2 and TRBJ2-7, with TRBD2 identical over 9 bases. The CDR3 runs 14 residues. Trimming took 8 bases from V and 4 from J; bases not matched to a gene: 9. Germline values: CDR1 SNHLY, CDR2 FYNNEI. The CDR3 sequence is CASLTGTSFYEQYF. The CDR3 DNA follows: TGTGCCAGCCTAACCGGGACTAGCTTTTACGAGCAGTACTTC.

The chain couples TRBV10-3 to TRBJ1-6, with D unresolved. CDR1 and CDR2 from the germline V gene are ENHRY and SYGVKD. The V end was cut by 2 bases, the J end by 10 bases, with 15 bases between. CDR3 length: 15 amino acids. CDR3 amino acids: CAISELEGRRSPLHF. DNA of the CDR3: TGTGCCATCAGTGAGCTGGAGGGAAGGCGGTCACCCCTCCACTTT.